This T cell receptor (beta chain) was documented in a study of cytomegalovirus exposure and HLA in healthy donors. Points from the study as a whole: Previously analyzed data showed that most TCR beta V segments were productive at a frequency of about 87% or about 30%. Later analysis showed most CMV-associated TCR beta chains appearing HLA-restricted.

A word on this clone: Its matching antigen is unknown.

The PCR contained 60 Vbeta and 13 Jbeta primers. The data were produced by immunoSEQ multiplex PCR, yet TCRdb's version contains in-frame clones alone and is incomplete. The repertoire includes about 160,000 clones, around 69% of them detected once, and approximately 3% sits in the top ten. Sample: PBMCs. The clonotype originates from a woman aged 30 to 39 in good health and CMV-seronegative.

The CDR3, as DNA: TGTGCCAGCATCTGGGCGGGGGACACAGATACGCAGTATTTT. Protein product: CASIWAGDTDTQYF. V gene TRBV6-1 combines with J gene TRBJ2-3; 7 bases agree with TRBD2. The J segment lost 2 bases and the V segment lost 7 bases, leaving 6 bases of the junction unmatched. In germline, CDR1 is MNHNS, CDR2 SASEGT. The CDR3 length is 14 residues.